Given below is one T cell receptor beta chain in context. Its antigen is currently unknown. Trimming took 2 bases from V and 5 from J; bases not matched to a gene: 6. This CDR3 spans 15 amino acids. The germline gives CDR1 MNHEY, CDR2 SVGAGI. Expressed TCRB transcripts were sequenced after all isolated RNA was converted to cDNA. About 3.57 million reads per sample were averaged for naive, central memory and regulatory samples. Clones were sequenced by immunoSEQ multiplex PCR, and TCRdb holds only the in-frame ones, with some missing. This sample carries over 650,000 clones, more than 12% of them seen once, and the ten largest clones take 0.035% to 0.045%. These data originate in a study of beta chain features in type 1 diabetes. Findings and limits, study-wide: In patients and controls equally, PCR might favor templates that are shorter. VDJ junctions sequenced from type 1 diabetes patients showed fewer insertions and more deletions. Moderate but significant shortening of TCRB CDR3s was recorded in all four CD4+ subsets from Type 1 diabetes patients.

The TCR comes from a man younger than 35 with type 1 diabetes. Input material: naive CD4+ T cells from blood. The genes are TRBV6-5 and TRBJ1-1; 9 nucleotides agree with TRBD1. The CDR3 is CASSYVQGAGTEAFF. CDR3 in DNA: TGTGCCAGCAGTTACGTACAGGGGGCAGGGACTGAAGCTTTCTTT.